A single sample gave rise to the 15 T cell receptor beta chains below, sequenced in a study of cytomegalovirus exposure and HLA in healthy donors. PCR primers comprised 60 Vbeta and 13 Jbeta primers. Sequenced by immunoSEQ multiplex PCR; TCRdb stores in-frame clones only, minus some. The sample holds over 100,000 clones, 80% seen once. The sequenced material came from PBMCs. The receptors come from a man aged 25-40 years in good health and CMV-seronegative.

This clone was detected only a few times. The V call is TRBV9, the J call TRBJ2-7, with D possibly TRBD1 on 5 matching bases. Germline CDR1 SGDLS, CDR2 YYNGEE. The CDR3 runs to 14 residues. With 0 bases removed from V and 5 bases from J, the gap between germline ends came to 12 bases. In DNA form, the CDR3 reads TGTGCCAGCAGCGTAGCCGGGCAGGGTAACGAGCAGTACTTC. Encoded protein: CASSVAGQGNEQYF.

The CDR3 DNA reads as TGCGCCAGCAGCCCGTCACTAGCGGGGCCCTACGAGCAGTACTTC. Residues: CASSPSLAGPYEQYF. This rearrangement joins TRBV5-1 to TRBJ2-7; TRBD2 aligns across 10 bases. With 4 bases clipped from V and 2 bases from J, the junction kept 6 bases outside the gene matches. The CDR3 totals 15 residues. Germline V gene data show CDR1 as SGHRS and CDR2 as YFSETQ.

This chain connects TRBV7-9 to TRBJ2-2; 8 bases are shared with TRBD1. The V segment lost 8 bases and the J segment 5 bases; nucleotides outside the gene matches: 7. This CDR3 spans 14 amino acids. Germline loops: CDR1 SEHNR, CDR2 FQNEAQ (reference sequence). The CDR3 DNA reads TGTGCCAGCGACAGGGGAGAGTTAACCGGGGAGCTGTTTTTT. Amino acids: CASDRGELTGELFF.

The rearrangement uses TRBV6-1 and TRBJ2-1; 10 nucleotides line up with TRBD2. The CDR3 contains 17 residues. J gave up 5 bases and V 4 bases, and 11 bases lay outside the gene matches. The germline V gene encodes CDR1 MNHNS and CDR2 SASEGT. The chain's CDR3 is CASSVGIAGGFNNEQFF. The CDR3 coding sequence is TGTGCCAGCAGTGTAGGGATAGCGGGGGGCTTTAACAATGAGCAGTTCTTC.

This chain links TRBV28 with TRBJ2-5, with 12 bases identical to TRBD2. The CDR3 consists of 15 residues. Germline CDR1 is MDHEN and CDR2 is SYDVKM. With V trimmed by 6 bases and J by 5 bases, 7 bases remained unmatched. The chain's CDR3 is CASRSSGGAWETQYF. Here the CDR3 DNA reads TGTGCCAGCAGATCTAGCGGGGGGGCTTGGGAGACCCAGTACTTC. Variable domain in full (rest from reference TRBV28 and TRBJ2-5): DVKVTQSSRYLVKRTGEKVFLECVQDMDHENMFWYRQDPGLGLRLIYFSYDVKMKEKGDIPEGYSVSREKKERFSLILESASTNQTSMYLCASRSSGGAWETQYFGPGTRLLVL.

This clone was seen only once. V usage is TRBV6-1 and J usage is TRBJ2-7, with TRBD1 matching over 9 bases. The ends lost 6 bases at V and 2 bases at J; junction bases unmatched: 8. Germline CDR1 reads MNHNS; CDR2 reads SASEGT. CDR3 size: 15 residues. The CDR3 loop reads CASRGATGGTYEQYF. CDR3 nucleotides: TGTGCCAGCAGGGGCGCGACAGGGGGGACCTACGAGCAGTACTTC.

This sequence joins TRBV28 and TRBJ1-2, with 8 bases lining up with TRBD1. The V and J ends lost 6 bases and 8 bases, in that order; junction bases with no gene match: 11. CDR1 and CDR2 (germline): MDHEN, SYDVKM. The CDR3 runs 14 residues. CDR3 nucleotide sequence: TGTGCCAGCAGCCAAACCTCCGACAGGGGCGGCTACACCTTC. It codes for CASSQTSDRGGYTF.

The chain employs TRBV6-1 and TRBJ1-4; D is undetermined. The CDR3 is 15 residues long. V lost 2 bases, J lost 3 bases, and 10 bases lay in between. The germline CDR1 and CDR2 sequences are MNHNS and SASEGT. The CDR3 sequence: CASSEKERANEKLFF. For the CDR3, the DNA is TGTGCCAGCAGTGAAAAAGAGAGGGCTAATGAAAAACTGTTTTTT.

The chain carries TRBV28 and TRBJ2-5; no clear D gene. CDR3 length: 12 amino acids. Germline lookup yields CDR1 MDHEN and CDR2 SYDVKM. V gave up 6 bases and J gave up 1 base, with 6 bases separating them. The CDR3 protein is CASRKLQETQYF. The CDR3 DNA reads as TGTGCCAGCAGAAAGCTCCAAGAGACCCAGTACTTC.

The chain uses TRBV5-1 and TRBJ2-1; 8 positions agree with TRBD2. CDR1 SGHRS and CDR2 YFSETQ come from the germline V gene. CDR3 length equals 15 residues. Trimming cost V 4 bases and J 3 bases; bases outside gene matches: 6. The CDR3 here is CASSETGTSYNEQFF. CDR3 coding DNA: TGCGCCAGCAGCGAAACCGGGACTAGCTACAATGAGCAGTTCTTC.

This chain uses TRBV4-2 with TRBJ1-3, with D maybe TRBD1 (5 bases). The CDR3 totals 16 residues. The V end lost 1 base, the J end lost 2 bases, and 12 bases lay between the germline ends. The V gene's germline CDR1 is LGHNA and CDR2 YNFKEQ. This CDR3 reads CASSQGRQRTGNTIYF. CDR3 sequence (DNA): TGTGCCAGCAGCCAAGGACGACAGAGAACTGGAAACACCATATATTTT.

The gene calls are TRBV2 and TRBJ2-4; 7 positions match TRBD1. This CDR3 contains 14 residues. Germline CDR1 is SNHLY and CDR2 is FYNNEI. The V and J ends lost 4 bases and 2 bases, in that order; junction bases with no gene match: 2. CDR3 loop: CASSADRPKNIQYF. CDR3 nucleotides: TGTGCCAGCAGTGCGGACAGGCCCAAAAACATTCAGTACTTC.

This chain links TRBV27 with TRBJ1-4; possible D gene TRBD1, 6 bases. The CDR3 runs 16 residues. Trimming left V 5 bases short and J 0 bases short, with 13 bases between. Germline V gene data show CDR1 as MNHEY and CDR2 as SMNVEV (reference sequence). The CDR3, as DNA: TGTGCCAGCAGTATCACAAACAGGGCAACTAATGAAAAACTGTTTTTT. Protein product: CASSITNRATNEKLFF.

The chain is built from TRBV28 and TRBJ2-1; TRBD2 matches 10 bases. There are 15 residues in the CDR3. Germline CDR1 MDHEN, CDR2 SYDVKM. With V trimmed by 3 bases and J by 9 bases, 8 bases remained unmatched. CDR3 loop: CASSLISGGASEQFF. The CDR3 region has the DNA TGTGCCAGCAGTTTGATCAGCGGGGGGGCCAGTGAGCAGTTCTTC. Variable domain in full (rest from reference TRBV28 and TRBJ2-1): DVKVTQSSRYLVKRTGEKVFLECVQDMDHENMFWYRQDPGLGLRLIYFSYDVKMKEKGDIPEGYSVSREKKERFSLILESASTNQTSMYLCASSLISGGASEQFFGPGTRLTVL.

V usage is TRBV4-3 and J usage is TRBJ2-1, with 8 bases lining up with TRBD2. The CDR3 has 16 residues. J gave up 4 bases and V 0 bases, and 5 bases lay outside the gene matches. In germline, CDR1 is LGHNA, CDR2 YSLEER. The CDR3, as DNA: TGCGCCAGCAGCCAAGATTGGGGCGGGGGGTACAATGAGCAGTTCTTC. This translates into CASSQDWGGGYNEQFF.